These 21 T cell receptor beta chains were sequenced from one sample in a study of control samples from healthy donors and cancer patients. Measured with immunoSEQ multiplex PCR; TCRdb has only the in-frame clones, and not every one. The sample has around 93,000 clones, 92% seen once. The sequenced material came from blood. The receptors were sampled from a human donor in good health. The donor label of this sample is uncertain.

Only one count was recorded for this clone. The V and J genes are TRBV3-1 (or the pseudogene TRBV3-2) and TRBJ2-6; 9 positions agree with TRBD1. Germline lookup yields CDR1 LGHDT and CDR2 YNNKEL (reference sequence). Trimming cost V 4 bases and J 12 bases; bases outside gene matches: 10. This CDR3 region has 15 residues. DNA for the CDR3: TGTGCCAGCAGCCCCAGAACCGGGACAGGGCTCGTCCTGACTTTC. Amino acid sequence: CASSPRTGTGLVLTF.

The V call is TRBV6-5, the J call TRBJ2-2, with D possibly matching TRBD2 (5 bases). With 6 bases removed from V and 4 bases from J, the gap between germline ends came to 12 bases. Germline CDR1 is MNHEY and CDR2 is SVGAGI. The CDR3 is 14 residues long. This chain's CDR3 is CASSPGRFTGELFF. The CDR3 DNA reads as TGTGCCAGCAGCCCGGGAAGATTCACCGGGGAGCTGTTTTTT.

The CDR3 DNA reads TGTGCCAGCAGTGTAGGGGGGACTCTCGGAGGTAGGTCTGAAGCTTTCTTT. This sequence encodes CASSVGGTLGGRSEAFF. The rearrangement uses TRBV6-1 and TRBJ1-1, with D tentatively TRBD1 (6 bases). This CDR3 has 17 amino acids. The germline V and J ends were trimmed by 4 bases and 6 bases, with 24 bases remaining between them. Germline assignment: CDR1 MNHNS and CDR2 SASEGT.

The V and J genes are TRBV9 and TRBJ2-1, with TRBD1 identical over 9 bases. The CDR3 has 17 amino acids. V lost 3 bases and J lost 6; bases outside the gene matches: 13. Per germline, CDR1 SGDLS and CDR2 YYNGEE. CDR3 nucleotides: TGTGCCAGCAGCGGAGAATGGGGGACAGGGTCTTTCAATGAGCAGTTCTTC. The encoded protein is CASSGEWGTGSFNEQFF. Based on the CDR3 plus reference TRBV9 and TRBJ2-1, the full variable domain is DSGVTQTPKHLITATGQRVTLRCSPRSGDLSVYWYQQSLDQGLQFLIQYYNGEERAKGNILERFSAQQFPDLHSELNLSSLELGDSALYFCASSGEWGTGSFNEQFFGPGTRLTVL.

Only one count was recorded for this clone. V usage is TRBV19 and J usage is TRBJ2-1; D is undetermined. This CDR3 region has 12 residues. V gave up 3 bases and J gave up 8 bases, with 8 bases separating them. Germline V gene data show CDR1 as LNHDA and CDR2 as SQIVND (reference sequence). The CDR3 coding sequence is TGTGCCAGTAGTATGGGGTACGATGAGCAGTTCTTC. Residues: CASSMGYDEQFF.

This chain connects TRBV7-9 to TRBJ1-2, with 9 bases matching TRBD1. In germline, CDR1 is SEHNR, CDR2 FQNEAQ (reference sequence). CDR3 length equals 16 residues. V was clipped by 0 bases and J by 6 bases; unmatched bases: 8. The CDR3 sequence is CASSLADRGGWDGYTF. As DNA, the CDR3 is TGTGCCAGCAGCTTAGCGGACAGGGGAGGGTGGGATGGCTACACCTTC. The full variable domain, with the rest looked up from reference TRBV7-9 and TRBJ1-2, is DTGVSQNPRHKITKRGQNVTFRCDPISEHNRLYWYRQTLGQGPEFLTYFQNEAQLEKSRLLSDRFSAERPKGSFSTLEIQRTEQGDSAMYLCASSLADRGGWDGYTFGSGTRLTVV.

V gene TRBV6-5 combines with J gene TRBJ1-2; the D gene is possibly TRBD1 (6 bases). The V gene lost 6 bases and the J gene lost 9 bases, with 20 bases spanning the gap. This CDR3 has 14 amino acids. Germline CDR1 reads MNHEY; CDR2 reads SVGAGI. CDR3 residues: CASRPWGAGERYTF. The DNA of the CDR3 is TGTGCCAGCAGGCCTTGGGGGGCTGGAGAGCGCTACACCTTC.

The chain is built from TRBV4-2 and TRBJ2-1; D might be TRBD2 (5 bases). The CDR3 totals 16 residues. Germline V lookup: CDR1 LGHNA, CDR2 YNFKEQ. V lost 2 bases and J lost 6, with 17 bases in between. CDR3: CASSQRTEYPPNEQFF. As DNA, the CDR3 is TGTGCCAGCAGCCAAAGGACTGAGTATCCCCCCAATGAGCAGTTCTTC.

The genes are TRBV21-1 and TRBJ1-5; the table assigns TRBD1, which was not confirmed against the DNA. TRBV21-1 is marked as a pseudogene. This CDR3 is built from 16 residues. The CDR3, as DNA: TGTGCCAGCAGTACGAGTAGTCGACAGGGGAGACAGCCCCAGCATTTT. This encodes CASSTSSRQGRQPQHF.

V and J are TRBV3-1 (or the pseudogene TRBV3-2) and TRBJ2-7; D gene uncertain. The ends were cut back, 6 bases at V and 3 bases at J, with 6 bases in the middle. This CDR3 has 11 amino acids. In germline, CDR1 is LGHDT, CDR2 YNNKEL (reference sequence). CDR3: CASSSIYEQYF. The CDR3 DNA reads as TGTGCCAGCAGTTCGATCTACGAGCAGTACTTC.

The rearrangement uses TRBV5-6 and TRBJ1-6; 8 bases fit TRBD1. Germline V gene lookup returns CDR1 SGHDT and CDR2 YYEEEE. The CDR3 has 15 residues. The V and J ends lost 1 base and 7 bases, in that order; junction bases with no gene match: 4. The CDR3 region is CASSLRTGGNSPLHF. CDR3 nucleotides: TGTGCCAGCAGCTTGAGAACAGGGGGAAATTCACCCCTCCACTTT.

This rearrangement joins TRBV5-6 to TRBJ1-3; D gene uncertain. The CDR3 length is 13 residues. CDR1 is SGHDT and CDR2 is YYEEEE in the germline V gene. V shed 0 bases and J shed 4 bases, with 5 bases lying between them. CDR3 DNA sequence: TGTGCCAGCAGCTTGGGGCCGGGAAACACCATATATTTT. Encoded protein: CASSLGPGNTIYF.

This clone has more than one count but fewer than ten. For the CDR3, the DNA is TGTGCCAGCAGTGAAATATCCGGGACAGGGCAAGAGACCCAGTACTTC. Its protein is CASSEISGTGQETQYF. The chain couples TRBV6-1 to TRBJ2-5; 9 nucleotides line up with TRBD1. Per germline, CDR1 MNHNS and CDR2 SASEGT. V lost 2 bases and J lost 2; bases outside the gene matches: 6. The length of the CDR3 is 16 residues.

This chain links TRBV7-8 with TRBJ2-5; D is possibly TRBD1 or TRBD2 (5 bases each). This CDR3 has 15 amino acids. CDR1 is SGHVS, CDR2 FQNEAQ, per germline. V was pared by 5 bases and J by 4 bases, with 17 bases between. Here the CDR3 DNA reads TGTGCCAGCAGCCGCCGGGGCACCGACGTAGAGACCCAGTACTTC. Translating gives CASSRRGTDVETQYF.

The CDR3 sequence is CASSLFLSDTQYF. The DNA of the CDR3 is TGTGCCAGCAGCTTATTCCTCTCAGATACGCAGTATTTT. This sequence joins TRBV7-9 and TRBJ2-3; D not certain. Germline V CDR1 and CDR2: SEHNR, FQNEAQ (reference sequence). The CDR3 extends over 13 amino acids. Trimming took off 2 bases at V and 4 bases at J, with 7 bases between the two ends.

V and J are TRBV6-2 or TRBV6-3 and TRBJ2-7, with a tentative D call TRBD1 (6 bases). The germline V and J ends were trimmed by 1 base and 7 bases, with 8 bases remaining between them. CDR3 length equals 12 residues. Germline CDR1 and CDR2: MNHEY and SVGEGT. CDR3 region: CASSYFRGEQYF. The CDR3 DNA reads as TGTGCCAGCAGTTACTTTAGGGGGGAGCAGTACTTC.

This sequence joins TRBV5-1 and TRBJ2-3, with 11 bases lining up with TRBD1. This CDR3 is built from 16 residues. The trim removed 3 bases at V and 6 bases at J, leaving 9 bases unmatched. From germline, CDR1 is SGHRS and CDR2 YFSETQ. The chain's CDR3 is CASSSGQGVAGDTQYF. CDR3 nucleotide sequence: TGCGCCAGCAGCTCGGGACAGGGGGTCGCGGGGGATACGCAGTATTTT. The full variable domain, completed using reference TRBV5-1 and TRBJ2-3, is KAGVTQTPRYLIKTRGQQVTLSCSPISGHRSVSWYQQTPGQGLQFLFEYFSETQRNKGNFPGRFSGRQFSNSRSEMNVSTLELGDSALYLCASSSGQGVAGDTQYFGPGTRLTVL.

CDR3 loop: CASSNPRGLETQYF. The CDR3 DNA reads TGTGCCAGCAGCAATCCAAGGGGGCTAGAGACCCAGTACTTC. The rearrangement uses TRBV5-6 and TRBJ2-5, with 7 bases that match TRBD1. The CDR3 totals 14 residues. Germline CDR1 is SGHDT and CDR2 is YYEEEE. V was clipped by 4 bases and J by 4 bases; unmatched bases: 7.

The V and J genes are TRBV18 and TRBJ2-7; a possible D gene is TRBD1 (5 bases). The V gene lost 6 bases and the J gene lost 2 bases, with 17 bases spanning the gap. Germline V gene sequence: CDR1 KGHSH, CDR2 LQKENI. The CDR3 spans 15 residues. Written as DNA, the CDR3 is TGTGCCAGCTCTCGTACAGGTATACCTACCTACGAGCAGTACTTC. Protein: CASSRTGIPTYEQYF.

V usage is TRBV4-3 and J usage is TRBJ2-3, with D hard to call. The V gene's germline CDR1 is LGHNA and CDR2 YSLEER. V was shortened by 0 bases and J by 4 bases, with 11 bases between the two germline ends. This CDR3 comprises 15 residues. The CDR3 nucleotides read TGCGCCAGCAGCCAAGAGGTTCGTAGGGCAGATACGCAGTATTTT. This gives the protein CASSQEVRRADTQYF.

There are a few counts of this clone. V and J are TRBV24-1 and TRBJ1-5; no firm D call. CDR3 size: 13 residues. Germline values: CDR1 KGHDR, CDR2 SFDVKD. V lost 3 bases to trimming and J lost 4 bases, with 6 bases between them. CDR3 nucleotides: TGTGCCACCAGTGATCAGTGGAATCAGCCCCAGCATTTT. Translation gives CATSDQWNQPQHF.